Listed below are T cell receptor beta chains from one sample, sequenced in a study of long-term antiretroviral therapy in people with HIV. Here immunoSEQ multiplex PCR was the method, and the copy in TCRdb shows in-frame clones only, minus some. The sample records about 21,000 clones, almost 85% being singletons. The sample was unsorted PBMCs, taken 0.5 years after starting antiretroviral therapy. The receptors shown here come from a man between 18 and 29 years old with HIV. The CDR3 runs from the conserved cysteine through the conserved F or W. A D gene is named only where the DNA matches it firmly. The size of a clone is reported for some rows only, either as once, few or many, or as a class for expanded clones.

cdr3_aa,cdr3_nt,d_call,clone_size,j_call,v_call
CASSLAQGDGYTF,TGTGCCAGCAGTTTAGCACAGGGAGATGGCTACACCTTC,.,.,TRBJ1-2,TRBV27
CASSLRDRAEYGYTF,TGTGCCAGCAGCCTACGGGACAGGGCGGAGTATGGCTACACCTTC,TRBD1,.,TRBJ1-2,TRBV9
CASSRGGLTGELFF,TGTGCCTCCAGTAGGGGGGGGCTCACCGGGGAGCTGTTTTTT,.,.,TRBJ2-2,TRBV27
CASSSRSGWSSYEQYF,TGTGCCAGCAGTAGCCGTAGCGGGTGGAGCTCCTACGAGCAGTACTTC,TRBD2,.,TRBJ2-7,TRBV5-6
CASSLAGAGSGELFF,TGTGCCAGCAGCTTGGCGGGGGCGGGGAGCGGGGAGCTGTTTTTT,.,.,TRBJ2-2,TRBV5-4
CACEQYGYTF,TGTGCCTGCGAGCAATATGGCTACACCTTC,.,once,TRBJ1-2,TRBV30
CASSFGFSYEQYF,TGTGCCAGCAGTTTTGGCTTCTCCTACGAGCAGTACTTC,.,once,TRBJ2-7,TRBV27
CASFSKTGANVLTF,TGTGCCAGCTTCTCTAAGACAGGGGCCAACGTCCTGACTTTC,.,.,TRBJ2-6,TRBV28
CASSPGTHTSTDTQYF,TGCGCCAGCAGCCCAGGGACACATACTAGCACAGATACGCAGTATTTT,.,.,TRBJ2-3,TRBV4-3
CASSADRGSSSPLHF,TGTGCCAGCAGTGCCGACAGGGGGTCCAGCTCACCCCTCCACTTT,TRBD1,.,TRBJ1-6,TRBV25-1
CASSESRSETQYF,TGTGCCAGCAGTGAATCTCGGTCGGAGACCCAGTACTTC,.,.,TRBJ2-5,TRBV6-1
CASSSAYEQYF,TGTGCCAGCAGCTCCGCCTACGAGCAGTACTTC,.,few,TRBJ2-7,TRBV11-2
CASSFHVARSPGDYGYTF,TGTGCCAGCAGCTTCCACGTCGCCCGGTCGCCGGGGGACTATGGCTACACCTTC,.,.,TRBJ1-2,TRBV11-3
CASSLGQGDNYGYTF,TGCGCCAGCAGCTTGGGCCAGGGGGACAACTATGGCTACACCTTC,TRBD1,.,TRBJ1-2,TRBV5-1
CASSLDVLLEAFF,TGTGCCAGCAGCTTAGACGTCTTACTTGAAGCTTTCTTT,.,once,TRBJ1-1,TRBV7-2
CASSVAGTVQETQYF,TGTGCCAGCAGCGTAGCCGGGACGGTTCAAGAGACCCAGTACTTC,.,.,TRBJ2-5,TRBV9
CASSSSYRDRSSPLHF,TGTGCCAGCAGCTCCTCTTACAGGGATCGTAGTTCACCCCTCCACTTT,.,.,TRBJ1-6,TRBV7-9
CASGGRRESTDTQYF,TGTGCCAGCGGGGGACGACGCGAGAGCACAGATACGCAGTATTTT,.,.,TRBJ2-3,TRBV28
CASTARSYNEQFF,TGTGCCAGCACGGCGCGCTCCTACAATGAGCAGTTCTTC,.,once,TRBJ2-1,TRBV7-2
CASSYGGTGEGYGYTF,TGTGCCAGCAGTTACGGTGGGACAGGGGAGGGCTATGGCTACACCTTC,TRBD1,.,TRBJ1-2,TRBV6-5
CASSRDSYEQYF,TGTGCCAGCAGCCGGGACAGCTACGAGCAGTACTTC,TRBD1,.,TRBJ2-7,TRBV5-4
CASSADAGAYNEQFF,TGTGCCAGCAGCGCCGACGCGGGAGCTTACAATGAGCAGTTCTTC,TRBD2,.,TRBJ2-1,TRBV7-9
CASSPTTDTQYF,TGCGCCAGCAGCCCTACCACAGATACGCAGTATTTT,.,once,TRBJ2-3,TRBV5-1
CASSVGDRAQPQHF,TGTGCCAGCAGCGTAGGGGACAGGGCTCAGCCCCAGCATTTT,TRBD1,.,TRBJ1-5,TRBV9
CASSSRITGELFF,TGTGCCAGCTCCTCGCGTATAACCGGGGAACTGTTTTTT,.,.,TRBJ2-2,TRBV6-5
CASGGQVNEQFF,TGTGCCAGCGGGGGACAGGTGAATGAGCAGTTCTTC,TRBD1,.,TRBJ2-1,TRBV14
CASLTGLSGNTIYF,TGTGCCAGCCTGACAGGACTCTCTGGAAACACCATATATTTT,.,.,TRBJ1-3,TRBV28
CASSLSRGNQPQHF,TGTGCCAGCAGTTTATCTCGGGGCAATCAGCCCCAGCATTTT,.,.,TRBJ1-5,TRBV27
CASSQDRGFRPYNEQFF,TGCGCCAGCAGCCAAGATCGGGGTTTTCGTCCCTACAATGAGCAGTTCTTC,.,.,TRBJ2-1,TRBV4-3
CASSPLKRSNDYEQYF,TGTGCCAGCAGCCCACTTAAACGTTCTAATGATTACGAGCAGTACTTC,.,.,TRBJ2-7,TRBV11-2
CASSPPGGGLNTEAFF,TGTGCCAGCAGCCCCCCAGGGGGCGGACTGAACACTGAAGCTTTCTTT,TRBD1,.,TRBJ1-1,TRBV7-9
CASSTRGFPYEQYF,TGTGCCAGCAGCACCAGGGGGTTTCCCTACGAGCAGTACTTC,TRBD1,.,TRBJ2-7,TRBV5-6
CASSDDRGLSPLHF,TGCGCCAGCAGCGACGACAGGGGGCTCTCACCCCTCCACTTT,TRBD1,.,TRBJ1-6,TRBV5-1
CASSPTLGTEAFF,TGTGCCAGCAGCCCGACTTTGGGCACTGAAGCTTTCTTT,.,once,TRBJ1-1,TRBV7-9
CASSLSTGGQETQYF,TGTGCCAGCAGCTTATCGACTGGGGGCCAAGAGACCCAGTACTTC,.,.,TRBJ2-5,TRBV11-2
CASSPLKRTGTSSYNEQFF,TGTGCCAGTAGTCCGCTTAAAAGGACAGGCACGAGCTCCTACAATGAGCAGTTCTTC,TRBD1,.,TRBJ2-1,TRBV19
CASSPGGSYTEAFF,TGTGCCAGCAGCCCCGGGGGGTCGTACACTGAAGCTTTCTTT,.,.,TRBJ1-1,TRBV16
CASSPRLMEQYF,TGTGCCAGCTCCCCGCGCCTAATGGAGCAGTACTTC,.,.,TRBJ2-7,TRBV18
CASSLTDRGRQPQHF,TGTGCCAGCAGCCTTACAGACAGGGGGAGGCAGCCCCAGCATTTT,TRBD1,.,TRBJ1-5,TRBV25-1
CASSPTSGGYEQYF,TGTGCCAGCTCACCTACTAGCGGGGGCTACGAGCAGTACTTC,TRBD2,.,TRBJ2-7,TRBV18
CASSFRENTEAFF,TGTGCCAGCAGCTTCCGAGAGAACACTGAAGCTTTCTTT,.,.,TRBJ1-1,TRBV7-3
CASSTLTGRAFF,TGTGCCAGTAGTACTCTGACAGGGAGGGCTTTCTTT,TRBD1,.,TRBJ1-1,TRBV19
CAGGGNKLAGVFSTDTQYF,TGTGCCGGGGGGGGAAACAAACTAGCGGGAGTTTTTTCCACAGATACGCAGTATTTT,TRBD2,.,TRBJ2-3,TRBV28
CASSLTPGGLEQGAAEAFF,TGTGCCAGCAGCTTGACCCCCGGGGGTCTCGAACAGGGAGCCGCTGAAGCTTTCTTT,.,.,TRBJ1-1,TRBV13
CASSQGATDTQYF,TGTGCCAGCAGTCAGGGGGCCACAGATACGCAGTATTTT,TRBD1,few,TRBJ2-3,TRBV6-4
CPRGLYGYTF,TGCCCCAGGGGGCTCTATGGCTACACCTTC,TRBD1,once,TRBJ1-2,TRBV9
CASSLNPRLNTEAFF,TGTGCCAGCAGCTTAAATCCACGGCTGAACACTGAAGCTTTCTTT,.,.,TRBJ1-1,TRBV7-9
CAITDVSYEQYF,TGTGCCATCACGGACGTATCCTACGAGCAGTACTTC,.,few,TRBJ2-7,TRBV10-3
CASRLGGQETQYF,TGTGCCAGCAGGCTAGGGGGGCAAGAGACCCAGTACTTC,.,.,TRBJ2-5,TRBV7-2
CAWSGAENNQPQHF,TGTGCCTGGAGTGGGGCGGAGAACAATCAGCCCCAGCATTTT,.,once,TRBJ1-5,TRBV30
CASREGQGSDTEAFF,TGCGCCAGCAGGGAAGGACAGGGATCGGACACTGAAGCTTTCTTT,TRBD1,.,TRBJ1-1,TRBV5-1
CASSGTAREKLFF,TGTGCCAGCAGCGGGACAGCCAGGGAAAAACTGTTTTTT,TRBD1,.,TRBJ1-4,TRBV6-1
CASSPLAGGPYEQFF,TGTGCCAGCAGCCCACTAGCGGGGGGGCCCTATGAGCAGTTCTTC,TRBD2,.,TRBJ2-1,TRBV5-5
CASSQVGQGMDEQFF,TGCGCCAGCAGCCAAGTGGGACAGGGGATGGATGAGCAGTTCTTC,TRBD1,few,TRBJ2-1,TRBV4-3
CASRGGLSTDTQYF,TGTGCCAGCAGGGGGGGACTAAGCACAGATACGCAGTATTTT,TRBD2,.,TRBJ2-3,TRBV7-3
CASSVAGGGSSYNEQFF,TGTGCCAGCAGTGTAGCGGGAGGGGGGAGCTCCTACAATGAGCAGTTCTTC,TRBD2,.,TRBJ2-1,TRBV6-1
CAISLSRGQGEFYEQYF,TGTGCCATCAGTTTATCCAGGGGGCAGGGGGAATTCTACGAGCAGTACTTC,TRBD1,.,TRBJ2-7,TRBV10-3
CASSLPEGGRGYTF,TGCGCCAGCAGCCTACCGGAGGGGGGCCGAGGCTACACCTTC,.,.,TRBJ1-2,TRBV4-1